The 8 T cell receptor beta chains given below trace back to one sample, sequenced in a study of shared clonotypes between healthy human individuals (TCRdb year 2020). Libraries were constructed by the immunoSEQ multiplex PCR assay. The table was pulled from immuneACCESS by TCRdb, which kept in-frame rearrangements only. Such tables lose some clones; where checked, under half of the loss comes from unresolved V genes, and the rest has no known cause. Recorded for this sample are about 770,000 clones; roughly 72% of them occurred a single time. 1.8% of the sample is taken by the ten largest. Sequenced input: memory CD4+ T cells sorted from blood. The sample's cell subset or site label is to be understood as: CD45RA-negative fraction. These receptors were collected from a woman in her twenties or thirties in good health.

Comments on this clone: Other DNA sequences in this sample translate to the same CDR3. J is TRBJ2-4 and V is TRBV5-1, with D possibly matching TRBD2 (5 bases). Germline V gene lookup returns CDR1 SGHRS and CDR2 YFSETQ. The CDR3 spans 16 residues. With 4 bases removed from V and 0 bases from J, the gap between germline ends came to 14 bases. The DNA for the CDR3 is TGCGCCAGCAGCCTTGGACTGACGCTAGCCAAAAACATTCAGTACTTC. Translation gives CASSLGLTLAKNIQYF.

This rearrangement joins TRBV28 to TRBJ2-5; possibly TRBD1 for D (6 bases). Germline loops: CDR1 MDHEN, CDR2 SYDVKM. CDR3 length: 15 amino acids. The germline V and J ends were trimmed by 2 bases and 2 bases, with 12 bases remaining between them. The CDR3 here is CASSLTGLLQETQYF. The CDR3 bases are TGTGCCAGCAGTTTAACAGGGCTTCTACAAGAGACCCAGTACTTC.

The chain recombines TRBV2 with TRBJ2-3, with 10 bases aligning to TRBD1. Germline-derived CDR1 and CDR2 are SNHLY and FYNNEI. There are 15 residues in the CDR3. V shed 7 bases and J 4 bases; nucleotides not matched to a gene: 8. CDR3 coding DNA: TGTGCCAGCACCCGTGGGGACAGGGGAGCAGATACGCAGTATTTT. Protein: CASTRGDRGADTQYF.

The chain employs TRBV28 and TRBJ1-2; 9 bases fit TRBD1. From germline, CDR1 is MDHEN and CDR2 SYDVKM. V lost 8 bases to trimming and J lost 3 bases; unmatched junction nucleotides: 10. The CDR3 contains 15 residues. CDR3 residues: CASGDRGLRDYGYTF. In DNA, the CDR3 is TGTGCCAGCGGCGACAGGGGGTTGAGGGACTATGGCTACACCTTC.

This clone was detected only a few times. The CDR3 nucleotides read TGTGCCAGTAGTATAGCCAGGGCTAACTATGGCTACACCTTC. It specifies CASSIARANYGYTF. The V gene is TRBV19, the J gene TRBJ1-2; a weak D match, TRBD1 (5 bases). Trimming took off 1 base at V and 0 bases at J, with 6 bases between the two ends. The CDR3 has 14 amino acids. Looked up from germline, CDR1 is LNHDA and CDR2 is SQIVND (reference sequence).

This clone is a singleton in its sample. This chain links TRBV28 with TRBJ1-4; 8 nucleotides align to TRBD1. The CDR3 loop spans 15 amino acids. CDR1 and CDR2 from the germline V gene are MDHEN and SYDVKM. Germline trimming cut 2 bases from V and 8 bases from J; bases unmatched to any gene: 7. The CDR3 DNA reads TGTGCCAGCAGTTTAACCCAGGGGGCTTGGGAAAAACTGTTTTTT. It is translated as CASSLTQGAWEKLFF.

The chain has TRBV19 and TRBJ2-7, with D maybe TRBD2 (5 bases). Trimming left V 3 bases short and J 1 base short, with 13 bases between. The CDR3 covers 15 residues. CDR1 and CDR2 (germline): LNHDA, SQIVND (reference sequence). The CDR3 region is CASSIRAGRSYEQYF. For the CDR3, the DNA is TGTGCCAGTAGTATCCGCGCGGGCCGGTCCTACGAGCAGTACTTC.

This clone was observed at least ten times. The V gene is TRBV19, the J gene TRBJ1-5; 10 bases line up with TRBD1. The CDR3 covers 14 residues. CDR1 LNHDA and CDR2 SQIVND come from the germline V gene (reference sequence). Unmatched junction bases numbered 10, after V lost 8 bases and J lost 9 bases. CDR3 DNA: TGTGCCAGTCTGGACAGGGGGGACATATTGCCCCAGCATTTT. Amino acid sequence: CASLDRGDILPQHF.